This TCR beta chain was identified in a study of shared clonotypes between healthy human individuals. Comment on this clone: One end of the junction varies from germline; a read error may be responsible. This sample includes further DNA sequences coding for the same CDR3.

The table came from immunoSEQ multiplex PCR; TCRdb's copy has only in-frame clones and leaves some out. Of fewer than 400,000 clones in the sample, approximately 79% are singletons; the top ten hold under 13%. Germline loops: CDR1 SSHAT, CDR2 FNYEAQ (reference sequence). The CDR3 is 13 residues long. The V call is TRBV7-7, the J call TRBJ2-2; D remains ambiguous. Sequenced material: memory CD4+ T cells sorted from blood. Subset defined: CD45RA-negative fraction. This sequence originates from a man aged 30 to 39 in good health. CDR3 coding DNA: TGTGCTAGCAGTCGGACGAACACCGGGGAGCTGTTTTTT. Residues: CASSRTNTGELFF.